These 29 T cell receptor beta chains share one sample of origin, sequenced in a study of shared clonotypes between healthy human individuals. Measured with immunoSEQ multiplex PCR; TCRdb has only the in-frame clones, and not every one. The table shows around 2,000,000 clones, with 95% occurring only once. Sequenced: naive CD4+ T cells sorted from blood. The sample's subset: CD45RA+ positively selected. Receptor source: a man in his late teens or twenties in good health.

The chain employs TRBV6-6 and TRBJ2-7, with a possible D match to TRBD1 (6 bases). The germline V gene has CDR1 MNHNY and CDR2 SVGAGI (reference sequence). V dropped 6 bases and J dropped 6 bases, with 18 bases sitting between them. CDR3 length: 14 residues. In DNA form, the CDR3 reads TGTGCCAGCAGGAAGACAGGTCTGACCGTCGAGCAGTACTTC. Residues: CASRKTGLTVEQYF.

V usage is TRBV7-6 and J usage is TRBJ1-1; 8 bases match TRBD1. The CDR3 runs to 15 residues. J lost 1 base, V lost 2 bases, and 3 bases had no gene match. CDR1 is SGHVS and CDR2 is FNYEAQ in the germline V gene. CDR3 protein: CASSLRTGQNTEAFF. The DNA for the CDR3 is TGTGCCAGCAGCTTACGGACAGGGCAGAACACTGAAGCTTTCTTT.

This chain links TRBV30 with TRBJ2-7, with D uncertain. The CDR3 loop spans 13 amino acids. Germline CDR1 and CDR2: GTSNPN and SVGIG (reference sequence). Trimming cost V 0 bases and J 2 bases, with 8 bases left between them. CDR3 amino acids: CAWSVLSPYEQYF. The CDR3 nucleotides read TGTGCCTGGAGTGTACTCAGCCCCTACGAGCAGTACTTC.

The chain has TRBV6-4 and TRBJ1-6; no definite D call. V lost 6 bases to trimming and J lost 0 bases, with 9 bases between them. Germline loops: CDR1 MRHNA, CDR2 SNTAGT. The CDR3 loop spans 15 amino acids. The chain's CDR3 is CASSKTSSYNSPLHF. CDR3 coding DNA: TGTGCCAGCAGCAAGACAAGCTCCTATAATTCACCCCTCCACTTT.

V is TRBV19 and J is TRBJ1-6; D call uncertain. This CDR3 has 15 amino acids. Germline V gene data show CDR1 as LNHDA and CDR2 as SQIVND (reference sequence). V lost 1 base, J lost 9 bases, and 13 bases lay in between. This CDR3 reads CASSIGPRSSSPLHF. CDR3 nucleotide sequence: TGTGCCAGTAGTATAGGCCCCAGAAGTAGTTCACCCCTCCACTTT. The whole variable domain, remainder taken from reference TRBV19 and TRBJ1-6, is DGGITQSPKYLFRKEGQNVTLSCEQNLNHDAMYWYRQDPGQGLRLIYYSQIVNDFQKGDIAEGYSVSREKKESFPLTVTSAQKNPTAFYLCASSIGPRSSSPLHFGNGTRLTVT.

CDR3 sequence reads: CASRRGTLSYEQYF. The CDR3 coding sequence is TGTGCCAGCAGACGCGGGACCCTCTCCTACGAGCAGTACTTC. The chain uses TRBV6-5 and TRBJ2-7; TRBD2 might be the D (6 bases). Per the germline V gene, CDR1 is MNHEY and CDR2 is SVGAGI. The CDR3 consists of 14 residues. V lost 6 bases to trimming and J lost 0 bases, with 12 bases between them.

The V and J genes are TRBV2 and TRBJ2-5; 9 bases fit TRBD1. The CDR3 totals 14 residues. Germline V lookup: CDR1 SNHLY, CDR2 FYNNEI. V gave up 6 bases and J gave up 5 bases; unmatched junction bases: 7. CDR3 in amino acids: CASRETGGGETQYF. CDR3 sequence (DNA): TGTGCCAGCAGGGAAACAGGGGGCGGGGAGACCCAGTACTTC.

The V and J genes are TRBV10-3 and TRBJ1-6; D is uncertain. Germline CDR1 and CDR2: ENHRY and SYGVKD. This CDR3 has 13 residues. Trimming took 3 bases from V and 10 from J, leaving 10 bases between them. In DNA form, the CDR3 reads TGTGCCATCAGTGACGGGGTGGGCTCACCCCTCCACTTT. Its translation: CAISDGVGSPLHF.

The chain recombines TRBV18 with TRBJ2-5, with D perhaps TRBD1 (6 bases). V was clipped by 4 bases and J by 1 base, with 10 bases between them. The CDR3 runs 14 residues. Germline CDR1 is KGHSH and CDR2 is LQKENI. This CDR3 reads CASSQQGAQETQYF. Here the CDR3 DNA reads TGTGCCAGCTCACAACAGGGCGCCCAAGAGACCCAGTACTTC.

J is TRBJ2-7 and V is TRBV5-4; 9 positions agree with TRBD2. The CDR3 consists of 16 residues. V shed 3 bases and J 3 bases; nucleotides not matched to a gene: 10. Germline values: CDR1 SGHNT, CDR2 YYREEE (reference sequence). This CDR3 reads CASSSRTGLALYEQYF. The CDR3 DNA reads TGTGCCAGCAGCTCGAGGACGGGACTAGCTCTCTACGAGCAGTACTTC. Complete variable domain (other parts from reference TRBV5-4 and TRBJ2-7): ETGVTQSPTHLIKTRGQQVTLRCSSQSGHNTVSWYQQALGQGPQFIFQYYREEENGRGNFPPRFSGLQFPNYSSELNVNALELDDSALYLCASSSRTGLALYEQYFGPGTRLTVT.

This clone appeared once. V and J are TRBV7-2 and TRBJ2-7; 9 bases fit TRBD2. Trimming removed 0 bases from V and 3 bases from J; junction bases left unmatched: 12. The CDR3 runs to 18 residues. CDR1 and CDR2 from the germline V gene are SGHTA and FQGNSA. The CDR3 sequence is CASSLAGRAGGRVYEQYF. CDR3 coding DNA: TGTGCCAGCAGCTTAGCAGGTCGAGCCGGCGGGAGGGTCTACGAGCAGTACTTC.

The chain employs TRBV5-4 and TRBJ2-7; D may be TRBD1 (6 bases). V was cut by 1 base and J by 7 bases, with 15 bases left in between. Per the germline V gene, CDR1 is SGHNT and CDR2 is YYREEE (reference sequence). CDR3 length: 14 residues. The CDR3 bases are TGTGCCAGCAGCTTGCAGGGGCGGTCGGGAGAGCAGTACTTC. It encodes CASSLQGRSGEQYF.

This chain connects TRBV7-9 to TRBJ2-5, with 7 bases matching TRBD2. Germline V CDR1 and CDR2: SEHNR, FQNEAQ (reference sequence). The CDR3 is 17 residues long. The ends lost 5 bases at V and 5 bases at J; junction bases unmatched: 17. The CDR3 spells CASSPAGTTRSHETQYF. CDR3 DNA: TGTGCCAGCAGCCCGGCGGGGACTACTCGATCTCACGAGACCCAGTACTTC.

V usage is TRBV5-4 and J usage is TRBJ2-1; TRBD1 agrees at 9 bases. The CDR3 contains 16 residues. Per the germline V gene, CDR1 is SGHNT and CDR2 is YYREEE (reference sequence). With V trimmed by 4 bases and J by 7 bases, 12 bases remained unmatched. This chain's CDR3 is CASSPSGQGLGNEQFF. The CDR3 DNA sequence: TGTGCCAGCAGCCCGTCGGGACAGGGCCTAGGTAATGAGCAGTTCTTC.

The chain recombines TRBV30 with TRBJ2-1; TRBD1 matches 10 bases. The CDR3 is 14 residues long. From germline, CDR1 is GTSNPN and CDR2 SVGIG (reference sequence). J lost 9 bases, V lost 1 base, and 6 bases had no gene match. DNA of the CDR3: TGTGCCTGGAGTGGGGACAGGGGAGGGGGTGAGCAGTTCTTC. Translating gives CAWSGDRGGGEQFF.

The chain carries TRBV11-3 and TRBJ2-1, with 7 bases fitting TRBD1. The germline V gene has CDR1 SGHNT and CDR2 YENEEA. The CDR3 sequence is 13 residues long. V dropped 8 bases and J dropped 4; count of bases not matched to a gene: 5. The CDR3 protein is CASGTAEYNEQFF. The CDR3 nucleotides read TGTGCCAGCGGGACAGCAGAGTACAATGAGCAGTTCTTC.

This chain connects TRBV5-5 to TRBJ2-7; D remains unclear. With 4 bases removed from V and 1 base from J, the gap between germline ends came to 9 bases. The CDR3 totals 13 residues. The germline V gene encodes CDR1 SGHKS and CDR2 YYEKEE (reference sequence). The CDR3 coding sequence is TGTGCCAGCAGCCCCATAGGGTCCTACGAGCAGTACTTC. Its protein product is CASSPIGSYEQYF.

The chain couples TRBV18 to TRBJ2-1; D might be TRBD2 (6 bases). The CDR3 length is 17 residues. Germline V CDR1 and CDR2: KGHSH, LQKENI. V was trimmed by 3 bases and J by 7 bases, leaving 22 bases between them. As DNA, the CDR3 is TGTGCCAGCTCACCTCTCATCAGCGACTTAGCGGTTAATGAGCAGTTCTTC. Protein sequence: CASSPLISDLAVNEQFF.

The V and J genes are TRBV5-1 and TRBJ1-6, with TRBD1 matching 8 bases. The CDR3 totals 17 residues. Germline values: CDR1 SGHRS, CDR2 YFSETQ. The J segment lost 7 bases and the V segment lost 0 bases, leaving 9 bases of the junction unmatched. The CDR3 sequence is CASSLGYRGGLNSPLHF. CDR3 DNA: TGCGCCAGCAGCTTGGGATACAGGGGGGGTTTGAATTCACCCCTCCACTTT. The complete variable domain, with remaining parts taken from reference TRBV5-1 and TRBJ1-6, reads KAGVTQTPRYLIKTRGQQVTLSCSPISGHRSVSWYQQTPGQGLQFLFEYFSETQRNKGNFPGRFSGRQFSNSRSEMNVSTLELGDSALYLCASSLGYRGGLNSPLHFGNGTRLTVT.

The CDR3 protein is CASSATEYGYTF. CDR3 nucleotide sequence: TGTGCCAGCAGCGCGACTGAATATGGCTACACCTTC. This chain uses TRBV5-5 with TRBJ1-2; D is undetermined. Trimming cost V 4 bases and J 5 bases, with 9 bases left between them. CDR1 and CDR2 from the germline V gene are SGHKS and YYEKEE (reference sequence). The CDR3 runs 12 residues.

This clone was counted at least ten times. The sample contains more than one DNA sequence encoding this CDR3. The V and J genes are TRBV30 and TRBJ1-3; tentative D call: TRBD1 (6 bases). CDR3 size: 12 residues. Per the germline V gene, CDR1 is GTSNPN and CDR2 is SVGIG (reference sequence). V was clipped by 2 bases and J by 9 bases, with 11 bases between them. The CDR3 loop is CAWSLQGSTIYF. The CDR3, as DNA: TGTGCCTGGAGTCTCCAGGGGTCCACCATATATTTT. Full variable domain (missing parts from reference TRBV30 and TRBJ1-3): SQTIHQWPATLVQPVGSPLSLECTVEGTSNPNLYWYRQAAGRGLQLLFYSVGIGQISSEVPQNLSASRPQDRQFILSSKKLLLSDSGFYLCAWSLQGSTIYFGEGSWLTVV.

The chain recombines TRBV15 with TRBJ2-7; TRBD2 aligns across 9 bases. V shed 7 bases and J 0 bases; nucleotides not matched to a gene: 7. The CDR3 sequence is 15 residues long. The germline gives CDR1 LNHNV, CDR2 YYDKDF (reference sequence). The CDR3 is CATTNGGLASYEQYF. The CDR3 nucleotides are TGTGCCACCACTAACGGGGGACTAGCCTCCTACGAGCAGTACTTC.

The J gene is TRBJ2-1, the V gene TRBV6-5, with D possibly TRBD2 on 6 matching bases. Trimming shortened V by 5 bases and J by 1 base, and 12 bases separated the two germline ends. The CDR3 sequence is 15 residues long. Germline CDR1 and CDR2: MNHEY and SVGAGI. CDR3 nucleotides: TGTGCCAGCAGTCCAACCGGGACTTCCTACAATGAGCAGTTCTTC. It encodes CASSPTGTSYNEQFF.

CDR3 amino acids: CASSVRGATTDTQYF. Here the CDR3 DNA reads TGTGCCAGCAGCGTGCGGGGGGCCACCACAGATACGCAGTATTTT. V is TRBV9 and J is TRBJ2-3, with 8 bases fitting TRBD2. The germline CDR1 and CDR2 sequences are SGDLS and YYNGEE. The V segment lost 2 bases and the J segment 2 bases; nucleotides outside the gene matches: 4. The length of the CDR3 is 15 residues.

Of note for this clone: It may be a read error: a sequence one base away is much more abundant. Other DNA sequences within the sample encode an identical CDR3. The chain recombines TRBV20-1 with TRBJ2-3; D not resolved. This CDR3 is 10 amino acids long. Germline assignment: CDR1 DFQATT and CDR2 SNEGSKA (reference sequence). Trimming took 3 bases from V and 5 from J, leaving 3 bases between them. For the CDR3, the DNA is TGCAGTGCTAGCGAAGATACGCAGTATTTT. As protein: CSASEDTQYF.

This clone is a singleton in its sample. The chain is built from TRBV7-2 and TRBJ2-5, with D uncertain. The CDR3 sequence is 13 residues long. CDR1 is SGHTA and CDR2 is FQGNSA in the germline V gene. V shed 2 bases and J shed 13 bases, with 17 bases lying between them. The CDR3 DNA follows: TGTGCCAGCAGCTTAATGTCGGCCCCGTGGCTGTACTTC. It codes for CASSLMSAPWLYF. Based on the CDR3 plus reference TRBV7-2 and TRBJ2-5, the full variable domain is GAGVSQSPSNKVTEKGKDVELRCDPISGHTALYWYRQSLGQGLEFLIYFQGNSAPDKSGLPSDRFSAERTGGSVSTLTIQRTQQEDSAVYLCASSLMSAPWLYFGPGTRLLVL.

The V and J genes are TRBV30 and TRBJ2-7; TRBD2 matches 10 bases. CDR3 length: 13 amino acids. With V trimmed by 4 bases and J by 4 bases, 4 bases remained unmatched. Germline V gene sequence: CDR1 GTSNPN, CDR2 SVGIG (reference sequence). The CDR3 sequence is CAWTSGSYYEQYF. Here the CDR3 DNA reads TGTGCCTGGACTAGCGGGAGTTATTACGAGCAGTACTTC.

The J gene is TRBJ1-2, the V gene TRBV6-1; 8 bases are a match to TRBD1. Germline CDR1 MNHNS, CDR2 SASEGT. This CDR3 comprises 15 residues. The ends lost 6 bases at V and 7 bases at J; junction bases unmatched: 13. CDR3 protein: CASRPRTGWEGGYTF. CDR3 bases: TGTGCCAGCAGACCCAGGACAGGGTGGGAGGGTGGCTACACCTTC.

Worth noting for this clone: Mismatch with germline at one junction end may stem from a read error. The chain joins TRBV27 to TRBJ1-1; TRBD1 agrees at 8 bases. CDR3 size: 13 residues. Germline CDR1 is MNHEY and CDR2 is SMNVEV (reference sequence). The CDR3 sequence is CASCFQGATEAFF. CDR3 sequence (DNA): TGTGCCAGCTGTTTCCAGGGGGCCACTGAAGCTTTCTTT.